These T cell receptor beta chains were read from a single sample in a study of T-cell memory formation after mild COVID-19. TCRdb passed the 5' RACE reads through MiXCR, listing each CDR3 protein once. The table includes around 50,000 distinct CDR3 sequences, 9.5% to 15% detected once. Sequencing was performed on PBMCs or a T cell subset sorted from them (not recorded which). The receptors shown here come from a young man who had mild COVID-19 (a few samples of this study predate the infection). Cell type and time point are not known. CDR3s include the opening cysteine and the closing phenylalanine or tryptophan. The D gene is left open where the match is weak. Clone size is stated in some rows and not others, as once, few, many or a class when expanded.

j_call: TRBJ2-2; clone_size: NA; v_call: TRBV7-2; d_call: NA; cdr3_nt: TGTGCCAGCAGCCGACCAGGGGGGGGCGGGGAGCTGTTTTTT; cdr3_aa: CASSRPGGGGELFF
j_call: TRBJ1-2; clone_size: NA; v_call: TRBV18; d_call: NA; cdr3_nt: TGTGCCAGCTCACCATTCCAGGAACGCGGCTACACCTTC; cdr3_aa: CASSPFQERGYTF
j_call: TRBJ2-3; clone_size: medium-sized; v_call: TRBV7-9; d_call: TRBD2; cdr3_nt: TGTGCCAGCAGCTTCACCCGACTAGCGGGAAGCACAGATACGCAGTATTTT; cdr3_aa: CASSFTRLAGSTDTQYF
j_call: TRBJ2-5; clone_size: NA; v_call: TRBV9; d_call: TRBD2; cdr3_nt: TGTGCCAGCAGCGCGAGACTAGCGGGAGGAAGTTGGGAGACCCAGTACTTC; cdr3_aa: CASSARLAGGSWETQYF
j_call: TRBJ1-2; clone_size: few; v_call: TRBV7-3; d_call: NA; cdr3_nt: TGTGCCAGCAGCCCAACAGGGTGGGACTATGGCTACACCTTC; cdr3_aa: CASSPTGWDYGYTF
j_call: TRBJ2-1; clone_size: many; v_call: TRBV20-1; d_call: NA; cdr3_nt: TGCAGTGCCACGGGATACTCCTACAATGAGCAGTTCTTC; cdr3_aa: CSATGYSYNEQFF
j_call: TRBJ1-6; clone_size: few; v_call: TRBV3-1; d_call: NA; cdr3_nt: TGTGCCAGCAAGGGGACGGATTCACCCCTCCACTTT; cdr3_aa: CASKGTDSPLHF
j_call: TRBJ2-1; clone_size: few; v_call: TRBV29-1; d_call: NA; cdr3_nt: TGCAGCGGATCACAGGGGGGGAACAATGAGCAGTTCTTC; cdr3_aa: CSGSQGGNNEQFF
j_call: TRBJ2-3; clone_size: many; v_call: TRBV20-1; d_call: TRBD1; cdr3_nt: TGCAGTGCTACCGGACAGGGCACAGATACGCAGTATTTT; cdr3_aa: CSATGQGTDTQYF
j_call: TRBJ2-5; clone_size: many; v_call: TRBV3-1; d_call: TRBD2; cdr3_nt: TGTGCCAGCAGCCAAGATCTTACTAGCGGGGGGCGGACCCAGTACTTC; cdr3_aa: CASSQDLTSGGRTQYF
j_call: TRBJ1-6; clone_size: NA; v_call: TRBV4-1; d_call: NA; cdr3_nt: TGCGCCAGCAGCCAGGGGTACGGTTCACCCCTCCACTTT; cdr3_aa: CASSQGYGSPLHF
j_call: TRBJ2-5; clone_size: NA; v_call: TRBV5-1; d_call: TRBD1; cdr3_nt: TGCGCCAGCAGTTCCTCCCGACAGGGCGGGACCCAGTACTTC; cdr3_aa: CASSSSRQGGTQYF
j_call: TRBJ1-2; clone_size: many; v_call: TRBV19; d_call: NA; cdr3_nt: TGTGCCAGTAAGGCGGATGGCTACACCTTC; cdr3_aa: CASKADGYTF
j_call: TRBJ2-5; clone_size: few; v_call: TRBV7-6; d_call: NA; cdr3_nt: TGTGCCAGCAGCTTAATCTCACTCCAAGAGACCCAGTACTTC; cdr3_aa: CASSLISLQETQYF
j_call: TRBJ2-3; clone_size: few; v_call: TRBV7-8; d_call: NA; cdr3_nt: TGTGCCAGCAGCTTAGGAGGGTCCCGCGGGGATACGCAGTATTTT; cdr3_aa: CASSLGGSRGDTQYF
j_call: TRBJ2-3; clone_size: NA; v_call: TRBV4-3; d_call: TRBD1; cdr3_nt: TGCGCCAGCAGCTCCTACCGAGGACAGGGGCCAGATACGCAGTATTTT; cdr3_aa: CASSSYRGQGPDTQYF
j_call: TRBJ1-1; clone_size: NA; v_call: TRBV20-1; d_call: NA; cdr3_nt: TGCAGTGCTAGAGTTCAACAGCAGACTGAAGCTTTCTTT; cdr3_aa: CSARVQQQTEAFF